The sequence of this T cell receptor beta chain was determined in a study of cytomegalovirus exposure and HLA in healthy donors. Study-wide results and caveats: Reports indicated that the classifier achieved high specificity and sensitivity in diagnosing cytomegalovirus status. Later on, analysis showed that most CMV-associated TCR beta chains appeared to be HLA-restricted.

This PCR relied on a set of 60 Vbeta primers and 13 Jbeta primers. Profiled with immunoSEQ multiplex PCR; TCRdb holds only in-frame clones, not every one. Here the sample spans about 110,000 clones, roughly 82% being singletons. On this clone itself: Its antigen is undetermined.

The CDR3 is made up of 15 amino acids. The germline gives CDR1 SGHRS, CDR2 YFSETQ. V gave up 3 bases and J gave up 1 base; unmatched junction bases: 5. The sequencing sample was made of PBMCs. The genes are TRBV5-1 and TRBJ1-1; TRBD1 matches at 8 bases. The sequence was collected from a man aged 25-40 years in good health and CMV-seropositive. The CDR3, as DNA: TGCGCCAGCAGCTGGACAGGGCTGGAGAACACTGAAGCTTTCTTT. This codes for CASSWTGLENTEAFF.